This TCR beta chain emerged from a study of PD-1 blockade in classical Hodgkin lymphoma. Overall study results and limits: Initiation of nivolumab under 1 year after ASCT led to exclusion of patients. Complete responders' diversity at baseline resembled that of newly diagnosed patients. Diminished baseline TCR diversity has been reported in newly diagnosed patients relative to healthy donors.

Generated by immunoSEQ multiplex PCR, the TCRdb table keeps only in-frame clones and is missing some. The table lists roughly 60,000 clones, less than 95% of them singletons. The time point was: cycle 4 day 1 (C4D1), after 6 weeks of nivolumab. Brentuximab vedotin exposure varied among the patients, all of whom had relapsed after autologous stem cell transplantation. V lost 6 bases and J 4 bases, leaving 14 bases between the germline ends. The CDR3 has 14 residues. In germline, CDR1 is MNHEY, CDR2 SVGAGI. Notes on this clone: The antigen is unknown.

The chain couples TRBV6-5 to TRBJ2-3; maybe TRBD1 (5 bases). Specimen: peripheral blood mononuclear cells (PBMCs), collected before the fourth cycle of nivolumab. This receptor was identified in a human donor with classical Hodgkin lymphoma. The CDR3 sequence: CASRETAASDTQYF. CDR3 DNA: TGTGCCAGCAGGGAGACAGCTGCTTCAGATACGCAGTATTTT.